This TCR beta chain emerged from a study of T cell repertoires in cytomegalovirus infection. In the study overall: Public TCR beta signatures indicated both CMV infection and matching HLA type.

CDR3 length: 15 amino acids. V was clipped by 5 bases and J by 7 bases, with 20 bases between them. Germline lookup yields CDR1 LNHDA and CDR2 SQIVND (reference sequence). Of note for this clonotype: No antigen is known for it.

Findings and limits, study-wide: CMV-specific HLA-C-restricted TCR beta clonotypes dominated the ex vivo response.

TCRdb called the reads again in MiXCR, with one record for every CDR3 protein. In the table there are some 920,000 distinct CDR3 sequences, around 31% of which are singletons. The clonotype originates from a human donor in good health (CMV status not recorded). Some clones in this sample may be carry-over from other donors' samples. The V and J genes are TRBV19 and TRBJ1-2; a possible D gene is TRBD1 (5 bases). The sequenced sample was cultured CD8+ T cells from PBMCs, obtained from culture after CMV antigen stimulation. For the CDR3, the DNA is TGTGCCAGTAGTCCGGACGGGGGAGGGGCCGGTGGCTACACCTTC. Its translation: CASSPDGGGAGGYTF.